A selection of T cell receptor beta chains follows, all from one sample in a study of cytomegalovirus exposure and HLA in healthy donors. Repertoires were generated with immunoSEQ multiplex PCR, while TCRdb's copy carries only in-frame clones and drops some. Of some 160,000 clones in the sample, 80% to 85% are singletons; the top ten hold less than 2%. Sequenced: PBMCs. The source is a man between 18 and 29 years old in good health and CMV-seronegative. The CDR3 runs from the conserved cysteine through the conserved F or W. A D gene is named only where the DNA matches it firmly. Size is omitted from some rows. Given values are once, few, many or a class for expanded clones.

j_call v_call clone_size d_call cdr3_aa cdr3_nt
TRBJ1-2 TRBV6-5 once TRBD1 CASSGPGQGTYGYTF TGTGCCAGCAGTGGACCGGGACAGGGGACTTATGGCTACACCTTC
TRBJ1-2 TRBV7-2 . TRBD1 CASSSGPGTAFYGYTF TGTGCCAGCAGCTCAGGCCCCGGGACAGCGTTCTATGGCTACACCTTC
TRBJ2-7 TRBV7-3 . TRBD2 CASSLVAGASYEQYF TGTGCCAGCAGCTTAGTAGCGGGGGCATCCTACGAGCAGTACTTC
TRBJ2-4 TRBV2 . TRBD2 CANTGGGSGIQYF TGTGCCAACACTGGCGGGGGGTCGGGCATTCAGTACTTC
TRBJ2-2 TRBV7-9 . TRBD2 CASSYLSGINTGELFF TGTGCCAGCAGCTACCTTAGCGGGATCAACACCGGGGAGCTGTTTTTT
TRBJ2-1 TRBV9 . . CASSVGGGGTNRDEQFF TGTGCCAGCAGCGTAGGCGGGGGCGGGACTAATCGGGATGAGCAGTTCTTC
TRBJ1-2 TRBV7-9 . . CASSLGEFEARNYGYTF TGTGCCAGCAGCTTGGGTGAGTTCGAAGCTAGGAACTATGGCTACACCTTC
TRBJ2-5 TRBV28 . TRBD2 CASSLRVAGGAETQYF TGTGCCAGCAGTTTACGGGTAGCGGGGGGGGCGGAGACCCAGTACTTC
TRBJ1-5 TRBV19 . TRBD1 CASSVSSGGYQPQHF TGTGCCAGTAGTGTTTCTTCAGGGGGTTATCAGCCCCAGCATTTT
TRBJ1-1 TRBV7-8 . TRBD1 CASSLAQGGNEAFF TGTGCCAGCAGCTTAGCGCAGGGGGGAAATGAAGCTTTCTTT
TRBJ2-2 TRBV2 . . CASSPDRNTGELFF TGTGCCAGCAGCCCTGACAGAAACACCGGGGAGCTGTTTTTT
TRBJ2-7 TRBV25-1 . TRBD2 CASSEGLAGGFEQYF TGTGCCAGCAGTGAAGGACTAGCGGGAGGGTTCGAGCAGTACTTC
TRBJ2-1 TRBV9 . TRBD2 CASSVESAGVGNEQFF TGTGCCAGCAGCGTAGAATCTGCGGGAGTCGGGAATGAGCAGTTCTTC
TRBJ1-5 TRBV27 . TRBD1 CASKLLGTGDQPQHF TGTGCCAGCAAACTCCTTGGGACAGGGGATCAGCCCCAGCATTTT
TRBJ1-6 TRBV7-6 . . CASSLESGHVNSPLHF TGTGCCAGCAGCTTAGAATCGGGACATGTAAACTCACCCCTCCACTTT
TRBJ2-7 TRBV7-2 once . CASSLYYEQYF TGTGCCAGCAGCTTATACTACGAGCAGTACTTC
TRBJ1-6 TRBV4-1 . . CASSQALSSYNSPLHF TGCGCCAGCAGCCAAGCCCTTAGCTCCTATAATTCACCCCTCCACTTT